This is a list of T cell receptor beta chains from one sample in a study of blood T cell repertoires in COVID-19. The repertoire was sequenced with immunoSEQ multiplex PCR; TCRdb's copy has only in-frame clones and lacks some. The sample has around 76,000 clones; around 83% are singletons. Input material: peripheral blood. These receptor sequences come from a man older than 75 with acute or convalescent COVID-19. Each CDR3 is given with its conserved first and last residue. The D gene is left open where the match is weak. For some rows the clone size is stated as once, few or many, or as a class when expanded; others skip it.

v_gene	abundance	j_gene	d_gene	CDR3aa	CDR3nt
TRBV6-1	once	TRBJ2-3	TRBD2	CASSKGGLAGGLTDTQYF	TGTGCCAGCAGTAAAGGGGGACTAGCGGGGGGCCTCACAGATACGCAGTATTTT
TRBV4-3	NA	TRBJ1-2	NA	CASSQDWGEDYGYTF	TGCGCCAGCAGCCAAGATTGGGGGGAGGACTATGGCTACACCTTC
TRBV27	NA	TRBJ2-7	NA	CASSLSTATTYEQYF	TGTGCCAGCAGTTTATCGACAGCGACGACCTACGAGCAGTACTTC
TRBV19	once	TRBJ2-1	TRBD2	CASRASGRLNEQFF	TGTGCCAGCCGAGCCAGCGGGAGGTTAAATGAGCAGTTCTTC
TRBV6-2/TRBV6-3	NA	TRBJ1-2	TRBD1	CASSWGQGADGYTF	TGTGCCAGCAGCTGGGGACAGGGGGCGGACGGCTACACCTTC
TRBV28	once	TRBJ1-4	TRBD1	CASSAPRQGSTNEKLFF	TGTGCCAGCAGTGCCCCTAGACAGGGTTCAACTAATGAAAAACTGTTTTTT
TRBV6-2/TRBV6-3	once	TRBJ1-1	TRBD1	CASSYAGGKGTEAFF	TGTGCCAGCAGTTACGCAGGGGGCAAGGGCACTGAAGCTTTCTTT
TRBV3-1/TRBV3-2	NA	TRBJ2-5	TRBD2	CASSPRLAGETQYF	TGTGCCAGCAGCCCGCGACTAGCCGGAGAGACCCAGTACTTC
TRBV4-3	NA	TRBJ2-5	NA	CASSQASRGETQYF	TGCGCCAGCAGCCAAGCCAGCCGAGGAGAGACCCAGTACTTC
TRBV19	NA	TRBJ2-3	NA	CASSKSARSTDTQYF	TGTGCCAGTAGTAAATCAGCGAGAAGCACAGATACGCAGTATTTT
TRBV28	NA	TRBJ1-1	TRBD1	CASSSPGQGLNTEAFF	TGTGCCAGCAGTAGCCCGGGACAGGGATTGAACACTGAAGCTTTCTTT
TRBV4-2	NA	TRBJ2-7	TRBD2	CASSQLAGGLGEQYF	TGTGCCAGCAGCCAACTAGCGGGAGGCCTAGGAGAGCAGTACTTC
TRBV7-2	NA	TRBJ1-3	NA	CASSLGSGSSGNTIYF	TGTGCCAGCAGCTTAGGGTCCGGTTCCTCTGGAAACACCATATATTTT
TRBV3-1/TRBV3-2	once	TRBJ2-5	TRBD2	CASSRSGGVQETQYF	TGTGCCAGCAGTCGTAGCGGGGGGGTTCAAGAGACCCAGTACTTC
TRBV27	once	TRBJ2-6	NA	CASSPYSGANVPTF	TGTGCCAGCAGTCCATACTCTGGGGCCAACGTCCCGACTTTC
TRBV2	once	TRBJ1-4	NA	CASSETHTGLFF	TGTGCCAGCAGTGAAACCCATACAGGACTGTTTTTT
TRBV6-5	NA	TRBJ2-3	TRBD2	CASRGLAGADTQYF	TGTGCCAGCAGGGGACTAGCGGGAGCAGATACGCAGTATTTT
TRBV10-1	NA	TRBJ1-1	NA	CASKDSLNTEAFF	TGCGCCAGCAAAGACAGCTTGAACACTGAAGCTTTCTTT
TRBV6-6	NA	TRBJ2-2	NA	CASSTGLNTGELFF	TGTGCCAGCAGTACGGGATTAAACACCGGGGAGCTGTTTTTT
TRBV3-1/TRBV3-2	NA	TRBJ1-2	TRBD1	CASSQEGTGGIYGYTF	TGTGCCAGCAGCCAAGAGGGGACAGGGGGAATCTATGGCTACACCTTC
TRBV28	NA	TRBJ2-1	NA	CASRIPSHRVSSYNEQFF	TGTGCCAGCAGGATCCCCTCTCACAGGGTCAGCTCCTACAATGAGCAGTTCTTC
TRBV19	NA	TRBJ1-5	TRBD1	CASGRDRVGQPQHF	TGTGCCAGTGGTCGTGACAGGGTGGGTCAGCCCCAGCATTTT
TRBV28	NA	TRBJ2-7	NA	CASGGAASSYEQYF	TGTGCCAGCGGCGGGGCGGCGAGCTCCTACGAGCAGTACTTC
TRBV10-3	NA	TRBJ1-1	NA	CAITGEGNTEAFF	TGTGCCATCACCGGGGAGGGTAACACTGAAGCTTTCTTT
TRBV7-9	NA	TRBJ2-7	TRBD1	CASSPPGTGWRWYEQYF	TGTGCCAGCAGCCCTCCCGGGACAGGGTGGAGGTGGTACGAGCAGTACTTC
TRBV7-3	NA	TRBJ2-1	NA	CASSLYNVQSYNEQFF	TGTGCCAGCAGCCTGTATAATGTACAGTCCTACAATGAGCAGTTCTTC
TRBV28	NA	TRBJ1-5	TRBD1	CASRGQGGSQPQHF	TGTGCCAGCCGAGGACAGGGAGGTAGTCAGCCCCAGCATTTT
TRBV4-3	NA	TRBJ2-1	TRBD2	CASSQAGGHSYNEQFF	TGCGCCAGCAGCCAAGCGGGGGGGCACTCCTACAATGAGCAGTTCTTC
TRBV3-1/TRBV3-2	NA	TRBJ1-1	NA	CASSQGVAVGTEAFF	TGTGCCAGCAGCCAAGGGGTCGCGGTTGGGACTGAAGCTTTCTTT